The sequence of this T cell receptor beta chain was determined in a study of Ad26.COV2.S vaccination and SARS-CoV-2 variants. Overall study context: The vaccine Ad26.COV2.S was put into the muscle once, or twice with 56 days between.

A remark on this clone: Its matching antigen is unknown.

Stated treatment: some 19 received Ad26.COV2.S at low or high dose, single or two shots; several received placebo; per-sample allocation not given. Collection of samples fell on day 63 after the first vaccine or placebo injection. Findings and limits, study-wide: Non-spike TCR breadth did not differ much between vaccine and placebo recipients.

Data came from immunoSEQ multiplex PCR; TCRdb stores just in-frame clones and leaves some out. The sample yields around 300,000 clones, 65% to 90% seen once. CDR3 size: 14 residues. Germline V gene data show CDR1 as GTSNPN and CDR2 as SVGIG (reference sequence). Trimming stripped 2 bases from V and 4 bases from J, with 15 bases between. This chain joins TRBV30 and TRBJ2-7; D gene ambiguous. This sample comprised peripheral blood, obtained in a trial of Ad26.COV2.S vaccine versus placebo. The sequence derives from a person aged 18-60 years who received the Ad26.COV2.S COVID-19 vaccine or a placebo. The CDR3 sequence is CAWSTTPVRYEQYF. The DNA for the CDR3 is TGTGCCTGGAGTACCACACCCGTCCGTTACGAGCAGTACTTC.